Below are 10 T cell receptor beta chains sequenced from a single sample in a study of blood T cell repertoires in COVID-19. TCRdb keeps only in-frame clones here, not all; method: immunoSEQ multiplex PCR. The sample has fewer than 110,000 clones, about 89% seen once. Sequencing used peripheral blood. Every receptor here comes from a woman aged 25 to 39 with acute or convalescent COVID-19.

In this sample, this clone turned up a few times. V is TRBV6-5 and J is TRBJ1-1; D is unclear. The germline V and J ends were trimmed by 0 bases and 2 bases, with 13 bases remaining between them. There are 16 residues in the CDR3. Germline V lookup: CDR1 MNHEY, CDR2 SVGAGI. As DNA, the CDR3 is TGTGCCAGCAGTTACTCCGCCGCTACAGACAACACTGAAGCTTTCTTT. This gives the protein CASSYSAATDNTEAFF.

The chain uses TRBV19 and TRBJ2-2; a weak D match, TRBD1 (6 bases). The CDR3 runs 14 residues. V dropped 6 bases and J dropped 4 bases, with 12 bases sitting between them. Germline CDR1 reads LNHDA; CDR2 reads SQIVND (reference sequence). CDR3 nucleotide sequence: TGTGCCAGTAGCCCCACAGGGATCACCGGGGAGCTGTTTTTT. It codes for CASSPTGITGELFF.

This clone was counted a single time. The chain couples TRBV19 to TRBJ2-1; 7 bases fit TRBD1. The CDR3 runs 13 residues. V shed 4 bases and J 8 bases; nucleotides not matched to a gene: 5. CDR1 LNHDA and CDR2 SQIVND come from the germline V gene (reference sequence). The DNA of the CDR3 is TGTGCCAGTAGTACCGACAGGGCCCATGAGCAGTTCTTC. Its translation is CASSTDRAHEQFF.

V gene TRBV20-1 combines with J gene TRBJ1-2, with D uncertain. Germline V gene sequence: CDR1 DFQATT, CDR2 SNEGSKA (reference sequence). The CDR3 spans 12 residues. V was clipped by 6 bases and J by 6 bases, with 14 bases between them. Here the CDR3 reads CSASSDSNGYTF. Written as DNA, the CDR3 is TGCAGTGCGAGTTCGGATAGCAATGGCTACACCTTC.

Details on this clone: A read error may account for a junction end that differs from germline. This chain joins TRBV19 and TRBJ1-4; TRBD1 matches at 9 bases. The CDR3 runs 13 residues. Germline V gives CDR1 LNHDA, CDR2 SQIVND (reference sequence). In nucleotides, the CDR3 is TGTGCCAGTAGTATCGTTTGGGGACAGGGCGTTCTTTTT. This sequence encodes CASSIVWGQGVLF.

V gene TRBV7-6 combines with J gene TRBJ1-1; TRBD1 is a possible D gene (6 bases). The germline V gene encodes CDR1 SGHVS and CDR2 FNYEAQ. This CDR3 region has 15 residues. V lost 4 bases and J lost 4, with 16 bases in between. Written as DNA, the CDR3 is TGTGCCAGCAGCTCCTCCGCGGGGGCCGGCACTGAAGCTTTCTTT. Encoded protein: CASSSSAGAGTEAFF.

This chain uses TRBV29-1 with TRBJ2-7; 8 bases are shared with TRBD2. CDR3 length equals 13 residues. V was clipped by 4 bases and J by 0 bases; unmatched bases: 2. The germline V gene encodes CDR1 SQVTM and CDR2 ANQGSEA. The chain's CDR3 is CSVVGTSSYEQYF. In DNA form, the CDR3 reads TGCAGCGTTGTTGGGACTAGCTCCTACGAGCAGTACTTC.

The chain carries TRBV9 and TRBJ1-3; 7 nucleotides match TRBD1. The germline CDR1 and CDR2 sequences are SGDLS and YYNGEE. This CDR3 has 17 residues. V was clipped by 3 bases and J by 4 bases; unmatched bases: 13. In DNA form, the CDR3 reads TGTGCCAGCAGCGAGGAACGTACAGGGGTCAACGGAAACACCATATATTTT. This sequence encodes CASSEERTGVNGNTIYF.

The chain is built from TRBV7-3 and TRBJ1-6; D is uncertain. CDR3 size: 13 residues. V lost 9 bases, J lost 7 bases, and 13 bases lay in between. CDR1 SGHTA and CDR2 FQGTGA come from the germline V gene. The CDR3 nucleotides read TGTGCCAGTTCATTCGACTTAAATTCACCCCTCCACTTT. It is translated as CASSFDLNSPLHF.

A note on this clone: The identical CDR3 is also encoded by other nucleotide sequences in the sample. CDR3 region: CASSVVGVNTEAFF. As DNA, the CDR3 is TGTGCCAGCAGCGTAGTGGGCGTGAACACTGAAGCTTTCTTT. V usage is TRBV9 and J usage is TRBJ1-1; D is unresolved. Germline CDR1 SGDLS, CDR2 YYNGEE. Trimming shortened V by 0 bases and J by 0 bases, and 6 bases separated the two germline ends. This CDR3 spans 14 amino acids.